This T cell receptor (beta chain) was profiled in a study of T cells after yellow fever vaccination. Across the study: The authors prepared low-cell-number fractions using SMART-Seq v4 Ultra Low Input. Overall study findings and caveats: It was a small share of clonotypes that appeared in both CD4 and CD8 compartments. Among primary-vaccination clones, most reappeared after the booster, at 95% to 96% for CD4 and 88% for CD8.

As for this clonotype: Antigen specificity is unknown.

A process of 5'RACE template switching, which added a universal primer site and UMIs, was used to make TCR cDNA. TCRdb analysed the 5' RACE reads with MiXCR anew, one entry per CDR3 protein. The repertoire holds 95,000 to 150,000 distinct CDR3 sequences, with around 15% as singletons. CDR3 length: 16 amino acids. V lost 5 bases to trimming and J lost 5 bases; unmatched junction nucleotides: 12. Per the germline V gene, CDR1 is MDHEN and CDR2 is SYDVKM. The V and J genes are TRBV28 and TRBJ2-5; 9 nucleotides line up with TRBD1. The sample was CD8+ T cells sorted from PBMCs, taken 5 days after the yellow fever booster vaccination. The TCR sequence derives from a man in his late teens or twenties who received the YFV17D yellow fever vaccine. CDR3 DNA sequence: TGTGCCAGCAGTCACCTCCCGGGACAGGGAGAGGAGACCCAGTACTTC. It translates to CASSHLPGQGEETQYF.